This T cell receptor beta chain was observed in a study of shared clonotypes between healthy human individuals. Nashville, Tennessee was home to all donors, who were Caucasian adults. The test was conducted at deep level. TCRdb's table, derived via immunoSEQ multiplex PCR, lists solely in-frame clones and lacks some. The sample includes some 2.1 million clones, roughly 96% seen only once; the top ten take more than 0.1%. Findings and limits, study-wide: Blood was the sole source, and tissue repertoires probably differ.

In this sample, this clone turned up once. The target antigen is unknown. The sequenced material came from naive CD4+ T cells sorted from blood. Specified subset: CD45RA+ positively selected. This clonotype was obtained from a man aged 18 to 35 in good health.

The CDR3 DNA sequence: TGTGCCAGCAGAAAGGACGGGACAGGGGATTACAATGAGCAGTTCTTC. Amino acid sequence: CASRKDGTGDYNEQFF. This sequence joins TRBV2 and TRBJ2-1, with 10 positions matching TRBD1. Germline loops: CDR1 SNHLY, CDR2 FYNNEI. This CDR3 contains 16 residues. The J segment lost 4 bases and the V segment lost 6 bases, leaving 9 bases of the junction unmatched.